The present entry profiles one T cell receptor beta chain with its context. RNA totalling about 0.45 to 1 ug underwent reverse transcription with random hexamers. Amplification of the TCR beta CDR3 was carried out by immunoSEQ multiplex PCR, which spanned a total of 54 Vbeta and 13 Jbeta segments. TCRdb used MiXCR to reprocess the immunoSEQ multiplex PCR reads, holding one entry per CDR3 protein. The sample yields some 150,000 distinct CDR3 sequences, roughly 94% seen once. This entry is derived from a study of CD8 T cells in Susac syndrome. Sequences were obtained from CD4+ T cells from PBMCs. The TCR was taken from a human donor in good health.

The CDR3 reads CATSERTGGADYGYTF. CDR3 coding DNA: TGTGCCACCAGTGAAAGGACAGGGGGCGCCGACTATGGCTACACCTTC. V is TRBV24-1 and J is TRBJ1-2, with TRBD1 matching over 11 bases. The CDR3 runs 16 residues. The J segment lost 3 bases and the V segment lost 4 bases, leaving 6 bases of the junction unmatched. Germline V gene data show CDR1 as KGHDR and CDR2 as SFDVKD.